Below, 18 T cell receptor beta chains from the same sample are listed, as sequenced in a study of PD-L1 blockade in urothelial cancer. The time point is: pretreatment peripheral blood. Assay used: immunoSEQ multiplex PCR; TCRdb lists only in-frame clones, some missing. The profile shows over 65,000 clones, roughly 88% of them singletons. The source material was PBMCs, sampled around atezolizumab (anti-PD-L1) treatment. The receptors come from a man aged 65 to 85 with urothelial cancer.

The rearrangement links TRBV5-1 to TRBJ1-1, with D unresolved. The germline CDR1 and CDR2 sequences are SGHRS and YFSETQ. The CDR3 contains 14 residues. Trimming pared 0 bases from V and 1 base from J, leaving 7 bases between. The CDR3, as DNA: TGCGCCAGCAGCTTGGGGGCAGCGAACACTGAAGCTTTCTTT. Translated: CASSLGAANTEAFF.

This clone has just one count. The chain is built from TRBV5-1 and TRBJ1-6, with D possibly TRBD1 on 5 matching bases. V shed 1 base and J shed 10 bases, with 12 bases lying between them. The CDR3 length is 14 residues. Germline lookup yields CDR1 SGHRS and CDR2 YFSETQ. The CDR3 protein is CASSLSGSASPLHF. The CDR3 nucleotides read TGCGCCAGCAGCTTGTCAGGGTCTGCCTCACCCCTCCACTTT.

The chain carries TRBV18 and TRBJ1-4; 8 bases are a match to TRBD1. After removal of 5 bases from V and 8 bases from J, the junction contained 4 bases not matched to a gene. CDR1 is KGHSH, CDR2 LQKENI, per germline. The CDR3 length is 13 residues. The CDR3 DNA reads as TGTGCCAGCTCAGCCGGACAGGGAGAAAAACTGTTTTTT. Protein product: CASSAGQGEKLFF.

The genes are TRBV27 and TRBJ1-4; maybe TRBD1 (6 bases). Germline V gives CDR1 MNHEY, CDR2 SMNVEV (reference sequence). V lost 5 bases and J 0 bases, leaving 16 bases between the germline ends. This CDR3 region has 17 residues. CDR3 nucleotides: TGTGCCAGCAGTGTGGTGGGACACTCTGCAACTAATGAAAAACTGTTTTTT. As protein: CASSVVGHSATNEKLFF.

The CDR3 DNA reads TGTGCCAGCAGCGTAGGCGGAGGCCAAGAGACCCAGTACTTC. This encodes CASSVGGGQETQYF. The genes are TRBV9 and TRBJ2-5, with D perhaps TRBD2 (5 bases). Germline V gives CDR1 SGDLS, CDR2 YYNGEE. Between the trimmed V and J ends, which lost 0 bases and 1 base, there was a span of 7 bases. This CDR3 region has 14 residues.

This clone came up once. The rearrangement uses TRBV4-2 and TRBJ2-7, with 14 bases lining up with TRBD2. The germline V gene encodes CDR1 LGHNA and CDR2 YNFKEQ. The length of the CDR3 is 16 residues. The V and J ends lost 4 bases and 2 bases, in that order; junction bases with no gene match: 4. CDR3 nucleotide sequence: TGTGCCAGCAGCCGGGGACTAGCGGGAGAACCCTACGAGCAGTACTTC. Translation gives CASSRGLAGEPYEQYF.

This sequence joins TRBV2 and TRBJ2-3; 9 bases align to TRBD2. There are 17 residues in the CDR3. CDR1 is SNHLY, CDR2 FYNNEI, per germline. V shed 7 bases, J shed 2 bases, and the junction held 13 bases outside the gene matches. The CDR3 sequence: CASTEGPLAGYTDTQYF. The CDR3 nucleotides read TGTGCCAGCACCGAAGGGCCCCTAGCGGGATACACAGATACGCAGTATTTT.

This clone showed up just once. The chain carries TRBV14 and TRBJ2-5; weak D call: TRBD2 (5 bases). This CDR3 contains 12 residues. Germline V gene lookup returns CDR1 SGHDN and CDR2 FVKESK. The ends were cut back, 0 bases at V and 7 bases at J, with 6 bases in the middle. CDR3 sequence reads: CASSQDRGTQYF. CDR3 in DNA: TGTGCCAGCAGCCAAGATCGGGGGACCCAGTACTTC. The complete variable domain, with remaining parts taken from reference TRBV14 and TRBJ2-5, reads EAGVTQFPSHSVIEKGQTVTLRCDPISGHDNLYWYRRVMGKEIKFLLHFVKESKQDESGMPNNRFLAERTGGTYSTLKVQPAELEDSGVYFCASSQDRGTQYFGPGTRLLVL.

J is TRBJ2-5 and V is TRBV2; 8 bases are a match to TRBD1. The CDR3 spans 14 residues. The V segment lost 4 bases and the J segment 5 bases; nucleotides outside the gene matches: 6. Germline CDR1 is SNHLY and CDR2 is FYNNEI. The CDR3 sequence is CASSVRDRTETQYF. CDR3 sequence (DNA): TGTGCCAGCAGTGTCCGGGACAGGACGGAGACCCAGTACTTC. Complete variable domain (other parts from reference TRBV2 and TRBJ2-5): EPEVTQTPSHQVTQMGQEVILRCVPISNHLYFYWYRQILGQKVEFLVSFYNNEISEKSEIFDDQFSVERPDGSNFTLKIRSTKLEDSAMYFCASSVRDRTETQYFGPGTRLLVL.

The rearrangement joins TRBV10-2 to TRBJ1-1, with 9 nucleotides matching TRBD1. This CDR3 comprises 18 residues. CDR1 is WSHSY, CDR2 SAAADI, per germline. J lost 4 bases, V lost 1 base, and 13 bases had no gene match. CDR3 DNA: TGCGCCAGCAGTGAGTGGGGCCCAGGACAGGGGATTATCACTGAAGCTTTCTTT. Its protein product is CASSEWGPGQGIITEAFF.

The chain has TRBV7-3 and TRBJ2-1, with 10 bases lining up with TRBD2. Germline values: CDR1 SGHTA, CDR2 FQGTGA. V lost 5 bases and J lost 15; bases outside the gene matches: 4. This CDR3 spans 11 amino acids. The CDR3 nucleotides read TGTGCCAGCAGCCAGGGGACTAGCGTGTTCTTC. It encodes CASSQGTSVFF. The whole variable domain, remainder taken from reference TRBV7-3 and TRBJ2-1, is GAGVSQTPSNKVTEKGKYVELRCDPISGHTALYWYRQSLGQGPEFLIYFQGTGAADDSGLPNDRFFAVRPEGSVSTLKIQRTERGDSAVYLCASSQGTSVFFGPGTRLTVL.

The chain employs TRBV2 and TRBJ1-4, with a tentative D call TRBD1 (5 bases). The CDR3 totals 16 residues. Germline V gene sequence: CDR1 SNHLY, CDR2 FYNNEI. The V gene lost 6 bases and the J gene lost 4 bases, with 18 bases spanning the gap. In DNA form, the CDR3 reads TGTGCCAGCAGATTCGAGAGGGACTCACGTAATGAAAAACTGTTTTTT. It is translated as CASRFERDSRNEKLFF. The full variable domain, rest sourced from reference TRBV2 and TRBJ1-4, is EPEVTQTPSHQVTQMGQEVILRCVPISNHLYFYWYRQILGQKVEFLVSFYNNEISEKSEIFDDQFSVERPDGSNFTLKIRSTKLEDSAMYFCASRFERDSRNEKLFFGSGTQLSVL.

J is TRBJ2-1 and V is TRBV28; 8 nucleotides line up with TRBD1. V lost 4 bases to trimming and J lost 7 bases; unmatched junction nucleotides: 6. Germline CDR1 is MDHEN and CDR2 is SYDVKM. The CDR3 contains 14 residues. CDR3 region: CASSSGQGRNEQFF. The CDR3 DNA follows: TGTGCCAGCAGTTCCGGACAGGGAAGGAATGAGCAGTTCTTC. The complete variable domain, with remaining parts taken from reference TRBV28 and TRBJ2-1, reads DVKVTQSSRYLVKRTGEKVFLECVQDMDHENMFWYRQDPGLGLRLIYFSYDVKMKEKGDIPEGYSVSREKKERFSLILESASTNQTSMYLCASSSGQGRNEQFFGPGTRLTVL.

The chain employs TRBV7-8 and TRBJ2-2; 8 positions match TRBD2. The ends lost 6 bases at V and 4 bases at J; junction bases unmatched: 7. CDR3 length: 15 residues. The germline V gene has CDR1 SGHVS and CDR2 FQNEAQ. CDR3 sequence (DNA): TGTGCCAGCAGACGGACTAGCCCGGGCACCGGGGAGCTGTTTTTT. Its translation is CASRRTSPGTGELFF.

V usage is TRBV5-1 and J usage is TRBJ2-4, with no clear D. Trimming took 4 bases from V and 2 from J, leaving 16 bases between them. The CDR3 sequence is 16 residues long. Germline V gives CDR1 SGHRS, CDR2 YFSETQ. The DNA of the CDR3 is TGCGCCAGCAGCCATTCCAACATGGTCCCCAAAAACATTCAGTACTTC. This sequence encodes CASSHSNMVPKNIQYF.

This chain connects TRBV6-6 to TRBJ2-1, with 7 bases that match TRBD2. Germline V CDR1 and CDR2: MNHNY, SVGAGI (reference sequence). Trimming took 2 bases from V and 8 from J; bases not matched to a gene: 6. The CDR3 loop spans 14 amino acids. The CDR3 spells CASSYETSRHEQFF. The DNA of the CDR3 is TGTGCCAGCAGTTACGAGACTAGCCGGCATGAGCAGTTCTTC.

The rearrangement joins TRBV15 to TRBJ2-5, with D perhaps matching TRBD2 (5 bases). The CDR3 is 17 amino acids. Trimming cost V 0 bases and J 2 bases, with 16 bases left between them. The germline gives CDR1 LNHNV, CDR2 YYDKDF (reference sequence). CDR3 in DNA: TGTGCCACCAGCAGAGACGGGCGAGGGTCGGGTCAAGAGACCCAGTACTTC. Translating gives CATSRDGRGSGQETQYF.

This sequence joins TRBV2 and TRBJ2-2; no reliable D call. The V gene's germline CDR1 is SNHLY and CDR2 FYNNEI. The CDR3 is made up of 14 amino acids. V gave up 2 bases and J gave up 4 bases, with 8 bases separating them. CDR3 sequence reads: CASSETAFTGELFF. In DNA form, the CDR3 reads TGTGCCAGCAGTGAAACAGCTTTCACCGGGGAGCTGTTTTTT. The full variable domain, rest sourced from reference TRBV2 and TRBJ2-2, is EPEVTQTPSHQVTQMGQEVILRCVPISNHLYFYWYRQILGQKVEFLVSFYNNEISEKSEIFDDQFSVERPDGSNFTLKIRSTKLEDSAMYFCASSETAFTGELFFGEGSRLTVL.